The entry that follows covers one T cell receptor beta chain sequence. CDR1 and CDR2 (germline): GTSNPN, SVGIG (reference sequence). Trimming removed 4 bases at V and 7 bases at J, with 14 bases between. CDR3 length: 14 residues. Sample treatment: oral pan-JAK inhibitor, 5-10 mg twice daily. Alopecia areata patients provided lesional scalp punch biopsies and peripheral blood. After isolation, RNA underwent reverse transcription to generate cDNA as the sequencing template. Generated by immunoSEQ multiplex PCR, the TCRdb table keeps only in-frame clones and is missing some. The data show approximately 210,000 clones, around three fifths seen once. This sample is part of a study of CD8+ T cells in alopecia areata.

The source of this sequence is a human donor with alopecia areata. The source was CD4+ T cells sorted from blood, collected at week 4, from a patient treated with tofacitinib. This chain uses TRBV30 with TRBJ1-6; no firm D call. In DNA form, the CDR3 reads TGTGCCTGGACCCTGGGCGGAGGGAATTCACCCCTCCACTTT. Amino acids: CAWTLGGGNSPLHF. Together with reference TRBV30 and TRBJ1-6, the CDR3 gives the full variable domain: SQTIHQWPATLVQPVGSPLSLECTVEGTSNPNLYWYRQAAGRGLQLLFYSVGIGQISSEVPQNLSASRPQDRQFILSSKKLLLSDSGFYLCAWTLGGGNSPLHFGNGTRLTVT.